These 32 T cell receptor beta chains originate from one sample sequenced in a study of cytomegalovirus exposure and HLA in healthy donors. Amplification used 60 Vbeta primers and 13 Jbeta primers. Generated by immunoSEQ multiplex PCR, the TCRdb table keeps only in-frame clones and is missing some. The sample lists 150,000 or so clones, around 74% occurring once. Sequencing was done on a sample of PBMCs. Source of these receptors: a female donor in good health and CMV-seronegative.

In DNA, the CDR3 is TGTGCCAGCAGTTACTCGCGGGAGGAATACAATGAGCAGTTCTTC. Its protein product is CASSYSREEYNEQFF. The rearrangement joins TRBV6-5 to TRBJ2-1; 8 nucleotides line up with TRBD2. The V gene's germline CDR1 is MNHEY and CDR2 SVGAGI. V dropped 0 bases and J dropped 4; count of bases not matched to a gene: 2. CDR3 length: 15 residues.

V usage is TRBV6-6 and J usage is TRBJ2-3, with 10 bases identical to TRBD2. This CDR3 region has 14 residues. Per the germline V gene, CDR1 is MNHNY and CDR2 is SVGAGI (reference sequence). The V segment lost 6 bases and the J segment 4 bases; nucleotides outside the gene matches: 4. The CDR3 region has the DNA TGTGCCAGCAGGACTAGCGGGCGGGCAGATACGCAGTATTTT. The encoded protein is CASRTSGRADTQYF.

This clone was counted only a few times. This chain uses TRBV6-5 with TRBJ2-5, with TRBD1 identical over 10 bases. With V trimmed by 2 bases and J by 7 bases, 7 bases remained unmatched. Germline V gives CDR1 MNHEY, CDR2 SVGAGI. The CDR3 has 15 amino acids. For the CDR3, the DNA is TGTGCCAGCAGTTACCAGGGACAGGGGCATGGGACCCAGTACTTC. Protein sequence: CASSYQGQGHGTQYF.

The J gene is TRBJ2-4, the V gene TRBV10-3; tentative D call: TRBD2 (5 bases). Germline V CDR1 and CDR2: ENHRY, SYGVKD. The V end was cut by 1 base, the J end by 0 bases, with 10 bases between. The CDR3 consists of 16 residues. DNA for the CDR3: TGTGCCATCAGTGAGTTACTAGTTCCAGCCAAAAACATTCAGTACTTC. Protein: CAISELLVPAKNIQYF.

The chain uses TRBV21-1 and TRBJ2-7; TRBD2 is the table's D call and was not checked against the DNA. TRBV21-1 is recorded as a pseudogene. The CDR3 length is 17 residues. CDR3 DNA sequence: TGTGCCAGCACGCCATGGGTAGCGGGGGGCCTAACGGCATGGCAGTACTTC. It codes for CASTPWVAGGLTAWQYF.

The chain has TRBV4-3 and TRBJ2-1; 9 bases align to TRBD1. The length of the CDR3 is 16 residues. The ends lost 0 bases at V and 1 base at J; junction bases unmatched: 1. CDR1 is LGHNA, CDR2 YSLEER, per germline. Here the CDR3 DNA reads TGCGCCAGCAGCCAAGAGGGGACAGGGTCCTACAATGAGCAGTTCTTC. Protein: CASSQEGTGSYNEQFF.

This chain joins TRBV18 and TRBJ1-1; D gene ambiguous. CDR1 KGHSH and CDR2 LQKENI come from the germline V gene. The ends were cut back, 3 bases at V and 3 bases at J, with 8 bases in the middle. This CDR3 contains 13 residues. In nucleotides, the CDR3 is TGTGCCAGCTCACCGAACGGGGACACTGAAGCTTTCTTT. Translating gives CASSPNGDTEAFF.

The rearrangement links TRBV7-6 to TRBJ1-1; TRBD1 might be the D (6 bases). CDR3 length equals 13 residues. CDR1 and CDR2 from the germline V gene are SGHVS and FNYEAQ. V lost 1 base and J 11 bases, leaving 14 bases between the germline ends. This CDR3 reads CASSLETNRVAFF. The DNA for the CDR3 is TGTGCCAGCAGCTTAGAAACCAACAGGGTTGCTTTCTTT.

The chain combines TRBV9 with TRBJ2-5, with 7 bases lining up with TRBD1. Germline V CDR1 and CDR2: SGDLS, YYNGEE. J lost 1 base, V lost 3 bases, and 3 bases had no gene match. CDR3 size: 14 residues. CDR3 sequence (DNA): TGTGCCAGCAGCGGAGGGGGCGGCCAAGAGACCCAGTACTTC. It translates to CASSGGGGQETQYF.

V is TRBV7-6 and J is TRBJ1-5; 8 bases map to TRBD1. The CDR3 runs 16 residues. V lost 4 bases to trimming and J lost 2 bases; unmatched junction nucleotides: 7. Germline CDR1 SGHVS, CDR2 FNYEAQ. The CDR3 DNA follows: TGTGCCAGCAGCTGCGTCCGGGACAGGTGCAATCAGCCCCAGCATTTT. Residues: CASSCVRDRCNQPQHF.

V gene TRBV27 combines with J gene TRBJ2-1; D perhaps matches TRBD2 (6 bases). The germline CDR1 and CDR2 sequences are MNHEY and SMNVEV (reference sequence). V was shortened by 7 bases and J by 1 base, with 11 bases between the two germline ends. The CDR3 loop spans 14 amino acids. This CDR3 is CASKTGDSYNEQFF. CDR3 DNA sequence: TGTGCCAGCAAAACGGGGGATTCCTACAATGAGCAGTTCTTC.

The chain uses TRBV7-3 and TRBJ2-3; 9 nucleotides match TRBD2. Per germline, CDR1 SGHTA and CDR2 FQGTGA. J gave up 1 base and V 5 bases, and 10 bases lay outside the gene matches. The CDR3 totals 17 residues. Written as DNA, the CDR3 is TGTGCCAGCAGCCCCGGGTTAGCGGGGGCAGGCACAGATACGCAGTATTTT. This translates into CASSPGLAGAGTDTQYF.

CDR3 DNA sequence: TGTGCCACCCGGCTGGACGGGGGTCATCAGCCCCAGCATTTT. Protein sequence: CATRLDGGHQPQHF. The J gene is TRBJ1-5, the V gene TRBV10-3; TRBD1 is a possible D gene (5 bases). Trimming pared 10 bases from V and 5 bases from J, leaving 18 bases between. CDR3 length equals 14 residues. From germline, CDR1 is ENHRY and CDR2 SYGVKD.

This clone was detected a few times. This rearrangement joins TRBV30 to TRBJ1-1; 7 bases agree with TRBD1. With V trimmed by 2 bases and J by 5 bases, 8 bases remained unmatched. The CDR3 has 14 amino acids. CDR1 GTSNPN and CDR2 SVGIG come from the germline V gene (reference sequence). The chain's CDR3 is CAWSSHRQGTEAFF. The DNA of the CDR3 is TGTGCCTGGAGTTCCCACCGACAGGGAACTGAAGCTTTCTTT.

The CDR3 protein is CASSYSDKALLETQYF. In nucleotides, the CDR3 is TGTGCCAGCAGTTACTCGGACAAGGCCCTTCTAGAGACCCAGTACTTC. The chain carries TRBV6-5 and TRBJ2-5; the D gene is possibly TRBD1 (5 bases). The V end lost 0 bases, the J end lost 4 bases, and 15 bases lay between the germline ends. Per the germline V gene, CDR1 is MNHEY and CDR2 is SVGAGI. This CDR3 region has 16 residues.

The rearrangement joins TRBV28 to TRBJ2-7; 7 bases match TRBD1. The CDR3 runs 19 residues. Germline loops: CDR1 MDHEN, CDR2 SYDVKM. Germline trimming cut 2 bases from V and 3 bases from J; bases unmatched to any gene: 19. The CDR3 sequence: CASSLPTPPAGTVGYEQYF. CDR3 nucleotide sequence: TGTGCCAGCAGTTTACCAACTCCTCCCGCCGGGACAGTCGGCTACGAGCAGTACTTC. Supplemented by reference TRBV28 and TRBJ2-7, the full variable domain reads DVKVTQSSRYLVKRTGEKVFLECVQDMDHENMFWYRQDPGLGLRLIYFSYDVKMKEKGDIPEGYSVSREKKERFSLILESASTNQTSMYLCASSLPTPPAGTVGYEQYFGPGTRLTVT.

This clone was recorded only once. This chain uses TRBV30 with TRBJ2-7, with 8 bases aligning to TRBD2. CDR1 is GTSNPN, CDR2 SVGIG, per germline (reference sequence). The CDR3 has 14 amino acids. After removal of 2 bases from V and 3 bases from J, the junction contained 6 bases not matched to a gene. CDR3 coding DNA: TGTGCCTGGAGTAGCGGGGGCACGAACTACGAGCAGTACTTC. Its protein is CAWSSGGTNYEQYF.

V usage is TRBV7-2 and J usage is TRBJ2-7, with 7 bases fitting TRBD2. Trimming took 2 bases from V and 0 from J; bases not matched to a gene: 10. From germline, CDR1 is SGHTA and CDR2 FQGNSA. This CDR3 contains 17 residues. Written as DNA, the CDR3 is TGTGCCAGCAGCTTAAGGGAGGGTGGGTATTCCTCCTACGAGCAGTACTTC. Protein sequence: CASSLREGGYSSYEQYF.

The gene calls are TRBV16 and TRBJ1-2; no definite D call. In germline, CDR1 is KGHSY, CDR2 FQNENV. Trimming removed 0 bases at V and 8 bases at J, with 13 bases between. The CDR3 loop spans 14 amino acids. CDR3 residues: CASSQSMVPEGYTF. CDR3 DNA sequence: TGTGCCAGCAGCCAATCAATGGTTCCCGAGGGCTACACCTTC.

The V and J genes are TRBV4-2 and TRBJ2-1; D remains unclear. The CDR3 is 15 residues long. V was clipped by 0 bases and J by 2 bases, with 8 bases between them. Germline-derived CDR1 and CDR2 are LGHNA and YNFKEQ. CDR3 region: CASSQDWATYNEQFF. The CDR3 DNA reads as TGTGCCAGCAGCCAAGATTGGGCTACCTACAATGAGCAGTTCTTC.

The chain combines TRBV11-2 with TRBJ1-2; 9 positions match TRBD1. Germline loops: CDR1 SGHAT, CDR2 FQNNGV. V lost 2 bases and J lost 10; bases outside the gene matches: 11. The CDR3 runs 15 residues. CDR3 nucleotides: TGTGCCAGCAGCTTAAGGACAGGGGCGGCGAGGGACTACACCTTC. Encoded protein: CASSLRTGAARDYTF.

This clone has only a few counts. The chain recombines TRBV6-1 with TRBJ1-2; a possible D gene is TRBD1 (5 bases). Germline V gene sequence: CDR1 MNHNS, CDR2 SASEGT. This CDR3 spans 13 amino acids. V was pared by 6 bases and J by 8 bases, with 16 bases between. CDR3 DNA sequence: TGTGCCAGCAGGGGGTTCGGGGGGAACGGCTACACCTTC. It codes for CASRGFGGNGYTF.

This chain uses TRBV30 with TRBJ2-3; TRBD1 is a possible D gene (6 bases). Germline CDR1 reads GTSNPN; CDR2 reads SVGIG (reference sequence). V lost 1 base to trimming and J lost 4 bases, with 24 bases between them. The CDR3 is 18 residues long. As DNA, the CDR3 is TGTGCCTGGAGTGGGTCGTACCTCAGGGGCCGGTTCTCAGATACGCAGTATTTT. Amino acids: CAWSGSYLRGRFSDTQYF.

J is TRBJ2-5 and V is TRBV13; 8 nucleotides align to TRBD1. The CDR3 is 13 amino acids. J lost 4 bases, V lost 6 bases, and 4 bases had no gene match. Germline V gene sequence: CDR1 PRHDT, CDR2 FYEKMQ (reference sequence). The CDR3 loop is CASRTGTGETQYF. The CDR3 coding sequence is TGTGCCAGCAGAACCGGGACAGGAGAGACCCAGTACTTC.

CDR3 sequence reads: CASSLWGWGSKETQYF. The CDR3 DNA follows: TGTGCCAGCAGTTTATGGGGCTGGGGATCCAAAGAGACCCAGTACTTC. V usage is TRBV27 and J usage is TRBJ2-5; D might be TRBD1 (5 bases). Trimming took 1 base from V and 3 from J, leaving 15 bases between them. This CDR3 comprises 16 residues. The germline V gene has CDR1 MNHEY and CDR2 SMNVEV (reference sequence).

The J gene is TRBJ1-3, the V gene TRBV28, with 7 bases aligning to TRBD1. CDR3 length: 16 residues. Germline assignment: CDR1 MDHEN and CDR2 SYDVKM. Unmatched junction bases numbered 5, after V lost 2 bases and J lost 1 base. This CDR3 is CASSLRDRLSGNTIYF. The CDR3 region has the DNA TGTGCCAGCAGTTTACGGGACAGACTTTCTGGAAACACCATATATTTT.

The sample holds a few counts of this clone. The chain links TRBV2 to TRBJ2-2; D might be TRBD1 (6 bases). Germline assignment: CDR1 SNHLY and CDR2 FYNNEI. The CDR3 is 16 residues long. V was trimmed by 7 bases and J by 0 bases, leaving 15 bases between them. DNA for the CDR3: TGTGCCAGCACCACGCTGGCAGGGGCGAACACCGGGGAGCTGTTTTTT. As protein: CASTTLAGANTGELFF.

V is TRBV4-2 and J is TRBJ2-6; TRBD1 aligns across 8 bases. CDR3 length equals 18 residues. V lost 2 bases to trimming and J lost 1 base; unmatched junction nucleotides: 7. Germline V gene sequence: CDR1 LGHNA, CDR2 YNFKEQ. The CDR3 loop is CASSQRTGSESGANVLTF. CDR3 sequence (DNA): TGTGCCAGCAGCCAAAGGACAGGGAGCGAATCTGGGGCCAACGTCCTGACTTTC.

The V call is TRBV11-1, the J call TRBJ2-7; D is undetermined. The germline CDR1 and CDR2 sequences are SGHAT and FQDESV (reference sequence). Trimming removed 1 base at V and 7 bases at J, with 11 bases between. This CDR3 has 13 amino acids. The chain's CDR3 is CASSLERPREQYF. The CDR3 DNA follows: TGTGCCAGCAGCTTAGAGCGCCCCCGGGAGCAGTACTTC.

The V call is TRBV19, the J call TRBJ2-5, with 8 bases that match TRBD2. V was pared by 6 bases and J by 5 bases, with 8 bases of the junction left unmatched. CDR1 and CDR2 (germline): LNHDA, SQIVND (reference sequence). The CDR3 has 14 amino acids. CDR3 DNA: TGTGCCAGTAGACCGCTAGCGGGTTCGGAGACCCAGTACTTC. Its translation is CASRPLAGSETQYF.

This clone is a singleton in its sample. This chain connects TRBV7-8 to TRBJ2-7, with 7 bases matching TRBD1. Germline V gene sequence: CDR1 SGHVS, CDR2 FQNEAQ. The J segment lost 6 bases and the V segment lost 3 bases, leaving 11 bases of the junction unmatched. CDR3 length: 15 amino acids. The chain's CDR3 is CASSFLSDRAGEQYF. CDR3 bases: TGTGCCAGCAGCTTTCTATCCGACAGGGCGGGCGAGCAGTACTTC.

This chain connects TRBV11-2 to TRBJ1-1, with 9 positions matching TRBD1. This CDR3 is 16 amino acids long. Per germline, CDR1 SGHAT and CDR2 FQNNGV. Trimming took 5 bases from V and 1 from J; bases not matched to a gene: 8. In DNA form, the CDR3 reads TGTGCCAGCAGCAAAGACCCGGGACAGGGGAACACTGAAGCTTTCTTT. This encodes CASSKDPGQGNTEAFF.